This T cell receptor (beta chain) was sequenced during a study of blood T cell repertoires in COVID-19. Germline CDR1 is SGHVS and CDR2 is FQNEAQ. This CDR3 contains 15 residues. The V segment lost 0 bases and the J segment 6 bases; nucleotides outside the gene matches: 7. The table came from immunoSEQ multiplex PCR; TCRdb's copy has only in-frame clones and leaves some out. In the table there are about 300,000 clones, more than 75% of which are singletons. This rearrangement joins TRBV7-8 to TRBJ2-5, with 7 bases that match TRBD2. This TCR derives from a man between 65 and 85 years old with acute or convalescent COVID-19. Sequencing was done on a sample of peripheral blood. This CDR3 reads CASSLAAGGGQTQYF. In DNA, the CDR3 is TGTGCCAGCAGCTTAGCCGCAGGCGGGGGACAGACCCAGTACTTC.